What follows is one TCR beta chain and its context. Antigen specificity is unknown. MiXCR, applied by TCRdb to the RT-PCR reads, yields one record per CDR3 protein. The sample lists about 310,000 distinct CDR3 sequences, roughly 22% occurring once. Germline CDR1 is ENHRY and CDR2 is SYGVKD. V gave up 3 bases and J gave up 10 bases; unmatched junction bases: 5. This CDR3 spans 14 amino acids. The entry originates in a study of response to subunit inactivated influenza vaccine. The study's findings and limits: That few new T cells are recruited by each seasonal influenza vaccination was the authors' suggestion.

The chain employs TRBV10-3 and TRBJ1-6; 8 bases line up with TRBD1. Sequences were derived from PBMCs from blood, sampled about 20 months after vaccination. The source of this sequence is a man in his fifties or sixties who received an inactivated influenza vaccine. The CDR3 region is CAISDRTGSSPLHF. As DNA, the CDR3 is TGTGCCATCAGTGACCGGACAGGGTCCTCACCCCTCCACTTT.